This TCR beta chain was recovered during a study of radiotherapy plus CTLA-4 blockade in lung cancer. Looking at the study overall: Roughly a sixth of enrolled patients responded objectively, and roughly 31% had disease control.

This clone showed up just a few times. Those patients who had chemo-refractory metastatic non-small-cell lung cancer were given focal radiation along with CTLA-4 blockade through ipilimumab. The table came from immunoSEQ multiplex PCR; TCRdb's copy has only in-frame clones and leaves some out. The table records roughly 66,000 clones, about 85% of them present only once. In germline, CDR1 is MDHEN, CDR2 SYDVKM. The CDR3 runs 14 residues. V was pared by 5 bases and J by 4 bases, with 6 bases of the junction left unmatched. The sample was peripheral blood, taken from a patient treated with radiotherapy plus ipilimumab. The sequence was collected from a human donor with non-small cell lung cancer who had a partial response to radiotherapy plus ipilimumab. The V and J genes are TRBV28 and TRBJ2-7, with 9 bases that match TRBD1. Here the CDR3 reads CASSPGTGTYEQYF. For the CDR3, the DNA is TGTGCCAGCAGTCCCGGGACAGGGACTTACGAGCAGTACTTC.